Below, 27 T cell receptor beta chains from the same sample are listed, as sequenced in a study of cytomegalovirus exposure and HLA in healthy donors. PCR was performed using 60 Vbeta and 13 Jbeta primers. TCRdb keeps only in-frame clones here, not all; method: immunoSEQ multiplex PCR. The repertoire holds 130,000 or so clones, with roughly 79% as singletons. The material sequenced was PBMCs. The source of these receptors is a woman between 40 and 50 years old in good health and CMV-seronegative.

This clone was seen a single time. This rearrangement joins TRBV27 to TRBJ2-1; possibly TRBD1 for D (5 bases). This CDR3 is 14 amino acids long. V was pared by 7 bases and J by 8 bases, with 18 bases between. The germline CDR1 and CDR2 sequences are MNHEY and SMNVEV (reference sequence). The CDR3 sequence is CASIGGPLTDEQFF. CDR3 nucleotides: TGTGCCAGCATAGGTGGGCCCTTGACAGATGAGCAGTTCTTC.

This chain joins TRBV10-2 and TRBJ1-3; D is perhaps TRBD1 (6 bases). The V gene lost 6 bases and the J gene lost 3 bases, with 18 bases spanning the gap. The CDR3 length is 16 residues. Germline-derived CDR1 and CDR2 are WSHSY and SAAADI. Here the CDR3 reads CASRDGTSRFGNTIYF. The DNA for the CDR3 is TGCGCCAGCAGGGACGGGACAAGTCGCTTTGGAAACACCATATATTTT.

The V call is TRBV7-2, the J call TRBJ2-2; 8 bases are shared with TRBD2. Germline V lookup: CDR1 SGHTA, CDR2 FQGNSA. CDR3 length equals 13 residues. The V gene end was trimmed by 5 bases and the J gene end by 6 bases; junction bases not matched to a gene: 2. CDR3 sequence (DNA): TGTGCCAGCAGCCTGGGACTAGCCGGGGAGCTGTTTTTT. Translating it yields CASSLGLAGELFF.

This clone was found a few times. V and J are TRBV7-3 and TRBJ2-1; D is possibly TRBD1 (5 bases). V dropped 2 bases and J dropped 8 bases, with 10 bases sitting between them. From germline, CDR1 is SGHTA and CDR2 FQGTGA. This CDR3 is built from 13 residues. CDR3 in DNA: TGTGCCAGCAGCTTACTGGACACGGATGAGCAGTTCTTC. Translated, it gives CASSLLDTDEQFF.

The chain joins TRBV14 to TRBJ2-2; 7 bases agree with TRBD1. V shed 0 bases and J 6 bases; nucleotides not matched to a gene: 7. Germline values: CDR1 SGHDN, CDR2 FVKESK. This CDR3 is built from 16 residues. This chain's CDR3 is CASSQDRDRVPGELFF. The CDR3 DNA reads as TGTGCCAGCAGCCAAGATAGAGACAGGGTTCCCGGGGAGCTGTTTTTT.

This chain's CDR3 is CASSDPLLQAYSYEQYF. DNA of the CDR3: TGTGCCAGCAGTGACCCCCTTTTGCAGGCTTACTCCTACGAGCAGTACTTC. The chain links TRBV6-4 to TRBJ2-7; D remains ambiguous. This CDR3 contains 17 residues. CDR1 is MRHNA and CDR2 is SNTAGT in the germline V gene. The V gene lost 2 bases and the J gene lost 0 bases, with 17 bases spanning the gap.

The V and J genes are TRBV7-4 and TRBJ2-1; maybe TRBD2 (5 bases). The CDR3 consists of 16 residues. V lost 0 bases to trimming and J lost 8 bases, with 17 bases between them. Germline V gives CDR1 SGHVT, CDR2 SQSDAQ. In nucleotides, the CDR3 is TGTGCCAGCAGCTTAGCGCGAGGGTGCCCCCTTTATGAGCAGTTCTTC. Amino acid sequence: CASSLARGCPLYEQFF.

The chain recombines TRBV7-8 with TRBJ1-2; D perhaps matches TRBD1 (6 bases). The V and J ends lost 4 bases and 4 bases respectively, with 19 bases between them. The CDR3 extends over 16 amino acids. Germline V lookup: CDR1 SGHVS, CDR2 FQNEAQ. Here the CDR3 DNA reads TGTGCCAGCAGCTCGATGACAGGCCTAAGGGTCTATGGCTACACCTTC. The encoded protein is CASSSMTGLRVYGYTF.

V and J are TRBV6-6 and TRBJ2-7; TRBD1 is a possible D gene (6 bases). The CDR3 runs 14 residues. V lost 5 bases, J lost 0 bases, and 11 bases lay in between. The V gene's germline CDR1 is MNHNY and CDR2 SVGAGI (reference sequence). CDR3 sequence: CASSRTDNSYEQYF. CDR3 coding DNA: TGTGCCAGCAGTCGGACAGATAACTCCTACGAGCAGTACTTC.

This sequence joins TRBV15 and TRBJ2-5; perhaps TRBD1 as D (5 bases). Germline loops: CDR1 LNHNV, CDR2 YYDKDF (reference sequence). The CDR3 runs 14 residues. V was cut by 3 bases and J by 0 bases, with 8 bases left in between. The CDR3 loop reads CATSRDTNQETQYF. CDR3 bases: TGTGCCACCAGCAGGGACACAAACCAAGAGACCCAGTACTTC.

The chain carries TRBV27 and TRBJ2-1; possible D gene TRBD2, 5 bases. The CDR3 totals 16 residues. Trimming left V 3 bases short and J 6 bases short, with 18 bases between. The germline gives CDR1 MNHEY, CDR2 SMNVEV (reference sequence). CDR3 bases: TGTGCCAGCAGTTTGGTAGGGAGAGGGCCCCCCAATGAGCAGTTCTTC. This codes for CASSLVGRGPPNEQFF.

The genes are TRBV28 and TRBJ1-5, with D tentatively TRBD1 (6 bases). Germline lookup yields CDR1 MDHEN and CDR2 SYDVKM. Trimming removed 5 bases from V and 12 bases from J, with 17 bases in between. The CDR3 consists of 13 residues. The CDR3 DNA sequence: TGTGCCAGCAGTCCCGGGGGGGCCGCGGTCCAGCATTTT. It yields the protein CASSPGGAAVQHF.

The chain couples TRBV4-3 to TRBJ2-3, with 7 bases fitting TRBD2. Germline CDR1 is LGHNA and CDR2 is YSLEER. The CDR3 contains 14 residues. The V segment lost 1 base and the J segment 8 bases; nucleotides outside the gene matches: 6. The DNA of the CDR3 is TGCGCCAGCAGCCAAGCCAACGGCGGGGGTACGCAGTATTTT. It specifies CASSQANGGGTQYF.

The CDR3 DNA is TGTGCCAGCAGCTTAATGGGTCGTTCAGGTGGTGGCTACACCTTC. Amino acids: CASSLMGRSGGGYTF. This rearrangement joins TRBV11-2 to TRBJ1-2, with unresolved D. The length of the CDR3 is 15 residues. Germline V gives CDR1 SGHAT, CDR2 FQNNGV. Trimming took off 2 bases at V and 7 bases at J, with 17 bases between the two ends. Complete variable domain (other parts from reference TRBV11-2 and TRBJ1-2): EAGVAQSPRYKIIEKRQSVAFWCNPISGHATLYWYQQILGQGPKLLIQFQNNGVVDDSQLPKDRFSAERLKGVDSTLKIQPAKLEDSAVYLCASSLMGRSGGGYTFGSGTRLTVV.

The rearrangement joins TRBV4-2 to TRBJ2-5; 8 bases agree with TRBD2. V lost 2 bases to trimming and J lost 5 bases; unmatched junction nucleotides: 10. The CDR3 spans 16 residues. Germline V gene sequence: CDR1 LGHNA, CDR2 YNFKEQ. As DNA, the CDR3 is TGTGCCAGCAGCCAATCCAGCGGGGGCGAGGGGGAGACCCAGTACTTC. It specifies CASSQSSGGEGETQYF.

This clone showed up just once. The chain couples TRBV19 to TRBJ2-3; no reliable D call. CDR3 length: 14 residues. Trimming pared 3 bases from V and 4 bases from J, leaving 11 bases between. The germline CDR1 and CDR2 sequences are LNHDA and SQIVND (reference sequence). The CDR3 here is CASSIRAEADTQYF. DNA of the CDR3: TGTGCCAGTAGTATTCGTGCAGAAGCAGATACGCAGTATTTT.

V usage is TRBV10-2 and J usage is TRBJ1-4, with D perhaps TRBD1 (6 bases). CDR1 and CDR2 (germline): WSHSY, SAAADI. The CDR3 is 12 amino acids. Deletions cut 3 bases from V and 8 bases from J, with 7 bases between. CDR3 sequence (DNA): TGCGCCAGCAGTGAAGGGGGAGAAAAACTGTTTTTT. It translates to CASSEGGEKLFF.

J is TRBJ2-2 and V is TRBV5-6; TRBD2 agrees at 15 bases. CDR1 and CDR2 (germline): SGHDT, YYEEEE. The CDR3 is 17 amino acids. V dropped 3 bases and J dropped 4; count of bases not matched to a gene: 4. Here the CDR3 reads CASSYEGLAGGTGELFF. Written as DNA, the CDR3 is TGTGCCAGCAGCTACGAGGGACTAGCGGGGGGCACCGGGGAGCTGTTTTTT.

Of note for this clone: The sample carries other DNA sequences with the same CDR3. The chain carries TRBV19 and TRBJ1-2, with D possibly being TRBD1 (5 bases). CDR1 is LNHDA and CDR2 is SQIVND in the germline V gene (reference sequence). This CDR3 is built from 12 residues. The V end was cut by 3 bases, the J end by 4 bases, with 6 bases between. CDR3 amino acids: CASSIRAYGYTF. The CDR3 bases are TGTGCCAGTAGTATCAGGGCCTATGGCTACACCTTC.

This chain uses TRBV4-2 with TRBJ2-3; tentative D call: TRBD2 (6 bases). V lost 0 bases and J 5 bases, leaving 12 bases between the germline ends. This CDR3 contains 15 residues. CDR1 LGHNA and CDR2 YNFKEQ come from the germline V gene. CDR3 sequence reads: CASSQDRPGVDTQYF. CDR3 nucleotides: TGTGCCAGCAGCCAAGATCGGCCGGGAGTAGATACGCAGTATTTT.

The rearrangement uses TRBV14 and TRBJ1-2; D not resolved. Germline-derived CDR1 and CDR2 are SGHDN and FVKESK. The CDR3 has 14 residues. Trimming removed 1 base at V and 1 base at J, with 7 bases between. The CDR3 reads CASSQGLYNYGYTF. The CDR3 nucleotides read TGTGCCAGCAGCCAAGGACTCTATAACTATGGCTACACCTTC.

The rearrangement joins TRBV11-1 to TRBJ1-1; unclear D gene. This CDR3 has 14 residues. Per germline, CDR1 SGHAT and CDR2 FQDESV (reference sequence). V lost 1 base and J lost 1, with 7 bases in between. The CDR3 DNA follows: TGTGCCAGCAGCTTAGTCGAGGGGAACACTGAAGCTTTCTTT. Its translation: CASSLVEGNTEAFF.

The chain joins TRBV28 to TRBJ2-1, with 13 positions matching TRBD2. CDR1 is MDHEN and CDR2 is SYDVKM in the germline V gene. J lost 0 bases, V lost 5 bases, and 10 bases had no gene match. CDR3 size: 19 residues. The CDR3 is CASSGTSGTPRSSYNEQFF. CDR3 nucleotides: TGTGCCAGCAGTGGGACTAGCGGGACTCCAAGGAGCTCCTACAATGAGCAGTTCTTC.

This sequence joins TRBV27 and TRBJ2-7, with D perhaps matching TRBD2 (5 bases). CDR1 and CDR2 from the germline V gene are MNHEY and SMNVEV (reference sequence). CDR3 length equals 13 residues. The V end lost 3 bases, the J end lost 2 bases, and 8 bases lay between the germline ends. The CDR3, as DNA: TGTGCCAGCAGTTTTAACGGGGCCTACGAGCAGTACTTC. As protein: CASSFNGAYEQYF.

V is TRBV27 and J is TRBJ1-1; D not resolved. This CDR3 region has 13 residues. From germline, CDR1 is MNHEY and CDR2 SMNVEV (reference sequence). Trimming pared 5 bases from V and 1 base from J, leaving 8 bases between. As DNA, the CDR3 is TGTGCCAGCAGTCCCCGCAGGAACACTGAAGCTTTCTTT. This translates into CASSPRRNTEAFF.

The CDR3 spells CAWSLPGLERRNSYNEQFF. CDR3 coding DNA: TGTGCCTGGAGTCTCCCGGGACTCGAACGTCGCAATTCCTACAATGAGCAGTTCTTC. The chain links TRBV30 to TRBJ2-1; D perhaps matches TRBD2 (6 bases). Germline V gene lookup returns CDR1 GTSNPN and CDR2 SVGIG (reference sequence). V was clipped by 2 bases and J by 1 base, with 24 bases between them. The length of the CDR3 is 19 residues.

The chain links TRBV30 to TRBJ1-1; D call uncertain. CDR1 GTSNPN and CDR2 SVGIG come from the germline V gene (reference sequence). CDR3 length equals 13 residues. Trimming took off 2 bases at V and 1 base at J, with 8 bases between the two ends. The CDR3 is CAWSYTGNTEAFF. The CDR3 DNA reads as TGTGCCTGGAGTTATACCGGGAACACTGAAGCTTTCTTT.